This TCR beta chain was profiled in a study of regulatory T cells in long-lasting Graves disease. Assembly of TCR beta libraries relied on iRepertoire HTBI primers together with Arm-PCR of CDR3 regions. TCRdb fed the multiplex PCR reads into MiXCR, producing one record per CDR3 protein. The sample has 250,000 or so distinct CDR3 sequences; over 20% are singletons. As to this clonotype: Its matching antigen is unknown. This clone may be a read error of a much larger clone one base away.

Regarding the study as a whole: Persistent disease showed a preference for TRBV28, TRBJ1-2 and TRBJ2-5. Limited samples may have lowered accuracy.

Stated time point: newly diagnosed GD, antithyroid drugs for less than 3 months. From RNA extracted from PBMCs, the TCR library was made. The CDR3 has 13 amino acids. Germline V gene sequence: CDR1 SGHAT, CDR2 FQNNGV. The chain has TRBV11-2 and TRBJ2-5; no clear D gene. This TCR derives from a female donor with Graves disease. The sequencing here drew on peripheral blood mononuclear cells (PBMCs), taken at new diagnosis, from a patient treated with antithyroid drugs. The CDR3 DNA reads TGTACCAGCAGCTTATACGTCAGAGAGACCCAGTACTTC. It codes for CTSSLYVRETQYF.